This T cell receptor beta chain was recovered during a study of Ad26.COV2.S vaccination and SARS-CoV-2 variants. The germline V and J ends were trimmed by 6 bases and 9 bases, with 12 bases remaining between them. The CDR3 is made up of 11 amino acids. Looked up from germline, CDR1 is MDHEN and CDR2 is SYDVKM. Assay used: immunoSEQ multiplex PCR; TCRdb lists only in-frame clones, some missing. The table records about 370,000 clones, 89% of them present only once. Treatment given: about 20 received Ad26.COV2.S at low or high dose, single or two shots; several received placebo; per-sample allocation not given. Sampling was performed 63 days after the first vaccine or placebo injection.

This chain links TRBV28 with TRBJ2-7; D unclear. The sequence came from a person aged 18-65 years who received the Ad26.COV2.S COVID-19 vaccine or a placebo. Sequencing used peripheral blood, obtained in a trial of Ad26.COV2.S vaccine versus placebo. The CDR3 DNA reads as TGTGCCAGCAGGACTTACGACGGGCAGTACTTC. This codes for CASRTYDGQYF.